These 26 T cell receptor beta chains were all obtained from the same sample, sequenced in a study of shared clonotypes between healthy human individuals. TCRdb's table, derived via immunoSEQ multiplex PCR, lists solely in-frame clones and lacks some. This sample yields about 2.4 million clones, of which around nine tenths are seen a single time; more than 0.12% belongs to the top ten. Sequencing used naive CD4+ T cells sorted from blood. Subset reported: CD45RA+ positively selected. These receptors came from a young man in good health.

The chain carries TRBV18 and TRBJ1-5, with D possibly TRBD1 on 5 matching bases. The CDR3 runs 17 residues. Germline V gene lookup returns CDR1 KGHSH and CDR2 LQKENI. V lost 3 bases, J lost 2 bases, and 17 bases lay in between. Here the CDR3 reads CASSPGGSGWGNQPQHF. The CDR3 DNA reads TGTGCCAGCTCACCGGGGGGATCGGGTTGGGGCAATCAGCCCCAGCATTTT.

The V gene is TRBV11-2, the J gene TRBJ2-7; 9 positions match TRBD2. The CDR3 has 16 residues. Germline lookup yields CDR1 SGHAT and CDR2 FQNNGV. Trimming removed 4 bases from V and 1 base from J; junction bases left unmatched: 8. In nucleotides, the CDR3 is TGTGCCAGCAGCTCCCTAGCGGGGAGTACTTCCTACGAGCAGTACTTC. Protein product: CASSSLAGSTSYEQYF.

The chain recombines TRBV6-5 with TRBJ1-2, with 7 bases fitting TRBD1. The CDR3 has 14 amino acids. J lost 0 bases, V lost 6 bases, and 4 bases had no gene match. The germline V gene encodes CDR1 MNHEY and CDR2 SVGAGI. The CDR3 reads CASSRDRTNYGYTF. CDR3 DNA sequence: TGTGCCAGCAGCAGGGACAGAACTAACTATGGCTACACCTTC.

The CDR3 loop reads CASSFGRGEKLFF. CDR3 nucleotides: TGTGCCAGCAGCTTCGGCAGGGGCGAAAAACTGTTTTTT. The genes are TRBV7-2 and TRBJ1-4, with D tentatively TRBD1 (6 bases). V was cut by 3 bases and J by 8 bases, with 10 bases left in between. Germline CDR1 is SGHTA and CDR2 is FQGNSA. The CDR3 is 13 residues long. Supplemented by reference TRBV7-2 and TRBJ1-4, the full variable domain reads GAGVSQSPSNKVTEKGKDVELRCDPISGHTALYWYRQSLGQGLEFLIYFQGNSAPDKSGLPSDRFSAERTGGSVSTLTIQRTQQEDSAVYLCASSFGRGEKLFFGSGTQLSVL.

This sequence joins TRBV30 and TRBJ2-3; D is possibly TRBD2 (5 bases). CDR3 length: 13 residues. Trimming pared 3 bases from V and 2 bases from J, leaving 9 bases between. Germline CDR1 and CDR2: GTSNPN and SVGIG (reference sequence). For the CDR3, the DNA is TGTGCCTGGAGCGGGGATTTCACAGATACGCAGTATTTT. This encodes CAWSGDFTDTQYF. The entire variable domain, with the rest obtained from reference TRBV30 and TRBJ2-3, is as follows: SQTIHQWPATLVQPVGSPLSLECTVEGTSNPNLYWYRQAAGRGLQLLFYSVGIGQISSEVPQNLSASRPQDRQFILSSKKLLLSDSGFYLCAWSGDFTDTQYFGPGTRLTVL.

This rearrangement joins TRBV6-6 to TRBJ2-7, with D uncertain. CDR1 is MNHNY, CDR2 SVGAGI, per germline (reference sequence). The CDR3 sequence is 14 residues long. V was trimmed by 2 bases and J by 3 bases, leaving 11 bases between them. Here the CDR3 reads CASSYVLHIYEQYF. In DNA form, the CDR3 reads TGTGCCAGCAGTTACGTACTCCACATCTACGAGCAGTACTTC.

The chain combines TRBV28 with TRBJ1-5; D remains ambiguous. Trimming shortened V by 3 bases and J by 3 bases, and 9 bases separated the two germline ends. CDR1 is MDHEN and CDR2 is SYDVKM in the germline V gene. CDR3 size: 14 residues. As DNA, the CDR3 is TGTGCCAGCAGTTTTCGGGGTGACAATCAGCCCCAGCATTTT. It yields the protein CASSFRGDNQPQHF.

The gene calls are TRBV2 and TRBJ1-1; the D gene is possibly TRBD1 (6 bases). This CDR3 spans 14 amino acids. V was trimmed by 5 bases and J by 3 bases, leaving 13 bases between them. Per germline, CDR1 SNHLY and CDR2 FYNNEI. In DNA, the CDR3 is TGTGCCAGCAGTCAGACTGGACAGCACACTGAAGCTTTCTTT. It specifies CASSQTGQHTEAFF. Using reference TRBV2 and TRBJ1-1 for the parts outside the CDR3, the full variable domain is EPEVTQTPSHQVTQMGQEVILRCVPISNHLYFYWYRQILGQKVEFLVSFYNNEISEKSEIFDDQFSVERPDGSNFTLKIRSTKLEDSAMYFCASSQTGQHTEAFFGQGTRLTVV.

This clone appeared a single time. The chain recombines TRBV6-1 with TRBJ2-5, with D possibly called TRBD1 or TRBD2 (5 bases each). From germline, CDR1 is MNHNS and CDR2 SASEGT. V was trimmed by 5 bases and J by 1 base, leaving 8 bases between them. This CDR3 contains 13 residues. As DNA, the CDR3 is TGTGCCAGCAGTCGGGACCCCCAAGAGACCCAGTACTTC. Its protein product is CASSRDPQETQYF.

This clone was detected once. This chain connects TRBV27 to TRBJ1-4; D is unresolved. With 0 bases removed from V and 4 bases from J, the gap between germline ends came to 15 bases. The CDR3 runs 17 residues. Germline V gene data show CDR1 as MNHEY and CDR2 as SMNVEV (reference sequence). CDR3 residues: CASSLSFPGYDNEKLFF. Here the CDR3 DNA reads TGTGCCAGCAGTTTATCCTTTCCCGGATATGATAATGAAAAACTGTTTTTT.

About this clone: Additional DNA sequences in this sample encode the identical CDR3. The chain recombines TRBV19 with TRBJ2-7, with D hard to call. The CDR3 totals 11 residues. V was cut by 4 bases and J by 5 bases, with 6 bases left in between. Germline V gene data show CDR1 as LNHDA and CDR2 as SQIVND (reference sequence). Written as DNA, the CDR3 is TGTGCCAGTAGTAAGAGAGACGAGCAGTACTTC. Its translation: CASSKRDEQYF.

This chain joins TRBV25-1 and TRBJ2-1; 8 bases line up with TRBD1. This CDR3 is built from 16 residues. Germline loops: CDR1 MGHDK, CDR2 SYGVNS. Trimming took 5 bases from V and 5 from J; bases not matched to a gene: 11. This chain's CDR3 is CASSPPGGQGDNEQFF. The CDR3 DNA follows: TGTGCCAGCAGTCCCCCAGGAGGACAGGGAGACAATGAGCAGTTCTTC.

Only one count was recorded for this clone. The genes are TRBV10-2 and TRBJ1-6; 10 nucleotides match TRBD1. Losses at the gene ends were 8 bases for V and 7 bases for J; bases not matched to a gene: 8. This CDR3 is built from 15 residues. The germline CDR1 and CDR2 sequences are WSHSY and SAAADI. The CDR3 reads CASHLPGQGNSPLHF. DNA of the CDR3: TGCGCCAGCCACCTTCCGGGACAGGGGAATTCACCCCTCCACTTT.

This chain links TRBV5-4 with TRBJ1-5, with D hard to call. The CDR3 runs to 13 residues. Germline values: CDR1 SGHNT, CDR2 YYREEE (reference sequence). V lost 0 bases, J lost 15 bases, and 16 bases lay in between. This chain's CDR3 is CASSLDRALVMHF. In nucleotides, the CDR3 is TGTGCCAGCAGCTTGGATCGGGCCCTCGTAATGCATTTT.

The chain links TRBV18 to TRBJ1-1; D is undetermined. Germline CDR1 reads KGHSH; CDR2 reads LQKENI. V lost 3 bases to trimming and J lost 3 bases, with 11 bases between them. The CDR3 contains 14 residues. The chain's CDR3 is CASSPYGGDTEAFF. CDR3 in DNA: TGTGCCAGCTCACCGTACGGCGGGGACACTGAAGCTTTCTTT.

The rearrangement joins TRBV5-1 to TRBJ2-2; D unresolved. V was trimmed by 8 bases and J by 4 bases, leaving 18 bases between them. The germline gives CDR1 SGHRS, CDR2 YFSETQ. CDR3 size: 15 residues. CDR3: CASMNYRDRTGELFF. The DNA for the CDR3 is TGCGCCAGTATGAATTACAGAGATCGCACCGGGGAGCTGTTTTTT.

The genes are TRBV27 and TRBJ1-1, with a possible D match to TRBD1 (5 bases). Trimming left V 5 bases short and J 4 bases short, with 11 bases between. The CDR3 extends over 13 amino acids. Germline V gene data show CDR1 as MNHEY and CDR2 as SMNVEV (reference sequence). CDR3: CASSERGFTEAFF. CDR3 DNA sequence: TGTGCCAGCAGTGAAAGGGGCTTCACTGAAGCTTTCTTT.

This clone was observed once. This rearrangement joins TRBV6-6 to TRBJ1-3; weak D call: TRBD1 (5 bases). Looked up from germline, CDR1 is MNHNY and CDR2 is SVGAGI (reference sequence). Trimming shortened V by 7 bases and J by 3 bases, and 19 bases separated the two germline ends. CDR3 size: 16 residues. CDR3 DNA: TGTGCCAGCACCCGGGACGCCTCCCTTATTGGAAACACCATATATTTT. It codes for CASTRDASLIGNTIYF.

The rearrangement joins TRBV12-2 to TRBJ1-5. TRBV12-2 is shown as a pseudogene. The CDR3 has 16 residues. This CDR3 is CASRFRSRGGNQPQHF. CDR3 bases: TGTGCAAGTCGCTTCAGGTCAAGGGGAGGCAATCAGCCCCAGCATTTT.

With regard to this clone: The germline gene is not matched at one end of the junction; a read error may be the cause. The chain is built from TRBV4-1 and TRBJ2-2, with D perhaps matching TRBD2 (5 bases). From germline, CDR1 is MGHRA and CDR2 YSYEKL. The CDR3 has 15 amino acids. In DNA, the CDR3 is TGCGCCAGCAGCCAAGGTTACGGGAACTCCGGGGAGCTGTTTTTT. It translates to CASSQGYGNSGELFF.

The chain uses TRBV30 and TRBJ2-6; no clear D gene. Trimming cost V 5 bases and J 0 bases, with 14 bases left between them. The CDR3 extends over 16 amino acids. The germline CDR1 and CDR2 sequences are GTSNPN and SVGIG (reference sequence). This CDR3 reads CAWGKSKSSGANVLTF. As DNA, the CDR3 is TGTGCCTGGGGGAAAAGTAAAAGCTCTGGGGCCAACGTCCTGACTTTC.

CDR3 coding DNA: TGTGCCAGTAGTAGGGGGGACAGTTCCCAAGAGACCCAGTACTTC. It translates to CASSRGDSSQETQYF. The chain uses TRBV19 and TRBJ2-5; D is possibly TRBD1 (7 bases). Trimming removed 4 bases at V and 1 base at J, with 13 bases between. In germline, CDR1 is LNHDA, CDR2 SQIVND (reference sequence). The CDR3 runs to 15 residues.

The chain employs TRBV7-9 and TRBJ1-4; the match to TRBD1 covers 9 bases. J gave up 8 bases and V 5 bases, and 6 bases lay outside the gene matches. Germline lookup yields CDR1 SEHNR and CDR2 FQNEAQ (reference sequence). The CDR3 runs 14 residues. The CDR3 reads CASSLDRGEEKLFF. The CDR3 DNA sequence: TGTGCCAGCAGCCTCGACAGGGGGGAGGAAAAACTGTTTTTT.

The chain carries TRBV5-1 and TRBJ1-5; maybe TRBD1 (5 bases). The CDR3 length is 10 residues. Germline CDR1 and CDR2: SGHRS and YFSETQ. Between the trimmed V and J ends, which lost 1 base and 16 bases, there was a span of 9 bases. Written as DNA, the CDR3 is TGCGCCAGCAGCTTGAACAGGATACATTTT. Amino acid sequence: CASSLNRIHF.

The chain is built from TRBV28 and TRBJ2-5, with TRBD2 matching 10 bases. V was pared by 4 bases and J by 0 bases, with 5 bases of the junction left unmatched. This CDR3 region has 16 residues. CDR1 and CDR2 (germline): MDHEN, SYDVKM. CDR3 in amino acids: CASSSGTSVYQETQYF. CDR3 DNA: TGTGCCAGCAGTTCCGGGACTAGCGTGTACCAAGAGACCCAGTACTTC.

The chain links TRBV4-3 to TRBJ2-6; 12 positions match TRBD2. V trimming: 4 bases; J trimming: 0 bases; junction bases outside the gene matches: 4. The CDR3 loop spans 18 amino acids. CDR1 is LGHNA, CDR2 YSLEER, per germline. This CDR3 is CASSRLAGGSSGANVLTF. CDR3 DNA sequence: TGCGCCAGCAGCCGTCTAGCGGGAGGGTCCTCTGGGGCCAACGTCCTGACTTTC.